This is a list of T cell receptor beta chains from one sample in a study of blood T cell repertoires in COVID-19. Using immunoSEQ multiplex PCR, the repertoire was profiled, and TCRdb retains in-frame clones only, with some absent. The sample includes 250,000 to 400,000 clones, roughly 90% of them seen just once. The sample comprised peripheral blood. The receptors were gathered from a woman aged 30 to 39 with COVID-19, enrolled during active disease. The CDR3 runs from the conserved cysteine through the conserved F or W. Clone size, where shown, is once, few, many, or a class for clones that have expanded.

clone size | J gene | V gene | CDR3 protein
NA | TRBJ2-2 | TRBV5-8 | CASSSIRDRVTGELFF
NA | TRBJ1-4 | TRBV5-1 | CASSWTSATNEKLFF
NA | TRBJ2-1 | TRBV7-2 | CASSSRRDTRSLNEQFF
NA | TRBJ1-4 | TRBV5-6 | CASRRQGLDEKLFF
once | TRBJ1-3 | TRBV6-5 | CASSFRTGSPGNTIYF
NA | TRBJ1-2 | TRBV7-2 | CASSLRDRAGGYTF
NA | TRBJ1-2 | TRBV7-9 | CASSFQRPTGDYGYTF
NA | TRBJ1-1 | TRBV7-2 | CASSLVGSSNTEAFF
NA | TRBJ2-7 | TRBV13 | CASSPAGARSYEQYF
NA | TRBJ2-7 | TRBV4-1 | CASSQSGGSSYEQYF
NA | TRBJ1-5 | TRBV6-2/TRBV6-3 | CASSRGVQPQHF
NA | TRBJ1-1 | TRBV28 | CAITESRKYTEAFF
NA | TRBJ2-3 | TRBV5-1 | CASSLVLASADTQYF
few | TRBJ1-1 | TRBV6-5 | CASSRTRGGDTEAFF
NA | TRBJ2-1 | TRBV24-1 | CATSEPGTSGSHEQFF
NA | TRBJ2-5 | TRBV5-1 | CASSIAGRQETQYF
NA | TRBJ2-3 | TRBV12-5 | CASGLGEVTQYF
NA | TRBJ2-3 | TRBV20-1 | CSASRLAGVADTQYF
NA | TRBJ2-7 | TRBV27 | CASSSSGTNGEQYF
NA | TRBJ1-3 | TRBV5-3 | CARSPDRSSGNTIYF
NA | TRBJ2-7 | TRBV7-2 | CASSYDRGRYEQYF
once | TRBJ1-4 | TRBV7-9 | CASSKSGATNEKLFF
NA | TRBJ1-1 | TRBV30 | CAWSRGRSGNTEAFF
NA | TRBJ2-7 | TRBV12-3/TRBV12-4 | CASSLMGGYEQYF
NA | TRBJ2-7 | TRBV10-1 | CASSGGVLEQYF
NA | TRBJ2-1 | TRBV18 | CASSPGKGTGSYNEQFF
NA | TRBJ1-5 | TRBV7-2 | CASSAQGDQPQHF
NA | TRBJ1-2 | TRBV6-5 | CASTQQGRSYTF
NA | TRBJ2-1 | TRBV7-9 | CASSKKLAGAAYNEQFF
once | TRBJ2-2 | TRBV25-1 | CASRAGTDTGELFF
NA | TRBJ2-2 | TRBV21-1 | CASSSPGQGAGELFF
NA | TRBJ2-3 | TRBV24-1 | CATSDFRTSGRALPGTDTQYF
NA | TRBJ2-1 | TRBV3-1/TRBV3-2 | CASSRDSTVREQFF
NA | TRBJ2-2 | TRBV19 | CASSIPTGGTTGELFF
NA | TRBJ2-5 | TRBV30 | CAWSTGTPHGETQYF
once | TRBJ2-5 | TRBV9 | CASSVDLTQETQYF
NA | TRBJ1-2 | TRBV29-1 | CSVKVQGTHYGYTF
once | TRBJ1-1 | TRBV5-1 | CASSLYRGGTEAFF
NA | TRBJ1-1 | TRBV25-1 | CASSVTGNTEAFF
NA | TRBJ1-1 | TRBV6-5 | CASSYSFPLNTEAFF
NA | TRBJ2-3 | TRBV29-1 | CSVEDRRGLTDTQYF
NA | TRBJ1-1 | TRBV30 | CAWSVGGAWTEAFF
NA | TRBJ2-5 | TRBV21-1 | CASSTPKGREVGETQYF
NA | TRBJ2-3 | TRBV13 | CASSPRGSGRVDTQYF
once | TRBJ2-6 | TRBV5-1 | CASSRAGSGANVLTF